This section outlines one T cell receptor (beta chain) sequence together with its context. Its antigen is not known. This entry comes from a study of shared clonotypes between healthy human individuals. Only CD45RO-negative cells positively selected for CCR7 counted as naive CD8 cells, so terminally differentiated effector memory CD45RA+ cells were excluded. Using immunoSEQ multiplex PCR, the repertoire was profiled, and TCRdb retains in-frame clones only, with some absent. The sample includes hundreds of thousands of clones, approximately 95% seen only once; the top ten take approximately 0.12%. Whole-study findings and limits: Compared with clonotypes that all four donors shared, non-shared clonotypes had lower generation probabilities.

This sequence originates from a woman aged 30 to 39 in good health. The source material was naive CD8+ T cells sorted from blood.

The chain's CDR3 is CATSMGRLYEQYF. In DNA form, the CDR3 reads TGTGCCACCAGCATGGGCAGGCTCTACGAGCAGTACTTC. V usage is TRBV15 and J usage is TRBJ2-7, with no clear D. V lost 4 bases and J 3 bases, leaving 10 bases between the germline ends. Germline V gene data show CDR1 as LNHNV and CDR2 as YYDKDF (reference sequence). The CDR3 has 13 amino acids.